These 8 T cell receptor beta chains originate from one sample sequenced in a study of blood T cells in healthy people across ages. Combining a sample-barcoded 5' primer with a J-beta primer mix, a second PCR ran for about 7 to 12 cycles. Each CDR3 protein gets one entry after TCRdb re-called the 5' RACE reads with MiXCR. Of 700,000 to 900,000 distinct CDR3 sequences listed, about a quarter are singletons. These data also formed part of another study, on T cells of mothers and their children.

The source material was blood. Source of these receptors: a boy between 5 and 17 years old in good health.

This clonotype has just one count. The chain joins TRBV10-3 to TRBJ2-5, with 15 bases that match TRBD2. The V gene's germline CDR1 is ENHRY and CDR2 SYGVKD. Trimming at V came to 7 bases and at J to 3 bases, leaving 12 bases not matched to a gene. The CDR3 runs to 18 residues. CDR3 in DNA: TGTGCCATCAACAACCCGGGACTAGCGGGAGGAGGAGAAGAGACCCAGTACTTC. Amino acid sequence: CAINNPGLAGGGEETQYF.

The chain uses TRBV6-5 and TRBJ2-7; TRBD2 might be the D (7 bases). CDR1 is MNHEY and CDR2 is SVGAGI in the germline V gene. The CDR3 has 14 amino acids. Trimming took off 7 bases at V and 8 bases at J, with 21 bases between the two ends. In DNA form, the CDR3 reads TGTGCCAGCACCAGGGGAGGGTCGGGGAGCCAGCAGTACTTC. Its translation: CASTRGGSGSQQYF.

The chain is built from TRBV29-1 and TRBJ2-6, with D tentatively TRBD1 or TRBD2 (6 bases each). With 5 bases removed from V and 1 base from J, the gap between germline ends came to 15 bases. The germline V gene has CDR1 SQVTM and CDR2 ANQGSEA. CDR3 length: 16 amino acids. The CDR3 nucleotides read TGCAGCGTTTCCGGAACAGGGAGGTCTGGGGCCAACGTCCTGACTTTC. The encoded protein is CSVSGTGRSGANVLTF. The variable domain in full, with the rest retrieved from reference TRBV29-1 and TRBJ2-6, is SAVISQKPSRDICQRGTSLTIQCQVDSQVTMMFWYRQQPGQSLTLIATANQGSEATYESGFVIDKFPISRPNLTFSTLTVSNMSPEDSSIYLCSVSGTGRSGANVLTFGAGSRLTVL.

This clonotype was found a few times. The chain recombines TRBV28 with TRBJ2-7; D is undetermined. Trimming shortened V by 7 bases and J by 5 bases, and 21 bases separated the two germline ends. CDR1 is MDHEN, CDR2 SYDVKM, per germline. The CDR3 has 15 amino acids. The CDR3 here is CASTAIDSTSNEQYF. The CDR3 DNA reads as TGTGCCAGCACCGCTATCGACTCGACGTCTAACGAGCAGTACTTC. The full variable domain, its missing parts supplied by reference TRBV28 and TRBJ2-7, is DVKVTQSSRYLVKRTGEKVFLECVQDMDHENMFWYRQDPGLGLRLIYFSYDVKMKEKGDIPEGYSVSREKKERFSLILESASTNQTSMYLCASTAIDSTSNEQYFGPGTRLTVT.

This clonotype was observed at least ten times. CDR3 nucleotide sequence: TGCGCCAGCAGCTCGGGGACACCACAAGAGACCCAGTACTTC. Its translation is CASSSGTPQETQYF. The V gene is TRBV5-1, the J gene TRBJ2-5; tentative D call: TRBD1 (6 bases). In germline, CDR1 is SGHRS, CDR2 YFSETQ. The CDR3 has 14 amino acids. V was clipped by 3 bases and J by 2 bases, with 11 bases between them.

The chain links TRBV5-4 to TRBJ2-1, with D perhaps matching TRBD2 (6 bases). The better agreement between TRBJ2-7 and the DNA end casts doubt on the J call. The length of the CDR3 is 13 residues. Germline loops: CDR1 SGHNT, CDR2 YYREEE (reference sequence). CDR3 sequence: CASSIPAGGEQYF. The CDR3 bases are TGTGCCAGCAGCATTCCCGCCGGGGGCGAGCAGTACTTC.

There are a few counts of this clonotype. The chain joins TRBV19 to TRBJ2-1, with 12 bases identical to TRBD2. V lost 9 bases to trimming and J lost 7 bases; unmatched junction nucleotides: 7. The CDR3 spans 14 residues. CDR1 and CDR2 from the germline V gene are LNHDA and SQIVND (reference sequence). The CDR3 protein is CARSSSGGANEQFF. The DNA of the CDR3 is TGTGCCAGGAGTTCTAGCGGGGGGGCGAATGAGCAGTTCTTC.

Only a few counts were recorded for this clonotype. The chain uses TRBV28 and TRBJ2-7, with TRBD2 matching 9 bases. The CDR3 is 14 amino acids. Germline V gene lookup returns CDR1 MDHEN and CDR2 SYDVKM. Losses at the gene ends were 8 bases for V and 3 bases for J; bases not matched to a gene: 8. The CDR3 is CASLGGGGGYEQYF. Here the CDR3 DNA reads TGTGCCAGCTTGGGCGGGGGGGGTGGCTACGAGCAGTACTTC.